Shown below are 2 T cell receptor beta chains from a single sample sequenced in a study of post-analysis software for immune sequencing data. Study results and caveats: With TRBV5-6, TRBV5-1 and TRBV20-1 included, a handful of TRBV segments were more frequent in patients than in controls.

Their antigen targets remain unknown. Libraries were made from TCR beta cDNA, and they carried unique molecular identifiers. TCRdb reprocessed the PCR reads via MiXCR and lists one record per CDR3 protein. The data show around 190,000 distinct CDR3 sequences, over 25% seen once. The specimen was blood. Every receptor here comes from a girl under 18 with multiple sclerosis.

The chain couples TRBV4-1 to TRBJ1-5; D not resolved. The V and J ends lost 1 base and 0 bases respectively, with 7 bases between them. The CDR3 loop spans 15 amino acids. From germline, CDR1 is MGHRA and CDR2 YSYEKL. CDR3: CASSQAGNSNQPQHF. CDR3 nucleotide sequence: TGCGCCAGCAGCCAAGCGGGGAATAGCAATCAGCCCCAGCATTTT.

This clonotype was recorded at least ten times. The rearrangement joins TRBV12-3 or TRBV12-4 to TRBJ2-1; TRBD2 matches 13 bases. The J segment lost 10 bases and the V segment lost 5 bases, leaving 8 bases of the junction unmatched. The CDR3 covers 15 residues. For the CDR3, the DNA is TGTGCCAGCAGTGCACTAGCGGGGGGGGACCGAGAGCAGTTCTTC. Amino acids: CASSALAGGDREQFF.